The 10 T cell receptor beta chains below were found in one sample sequenced in a study of CD8+ T cells in alopecia areata. Treatment described: oral pan-JAK inhibitor, 5-10 mg twice daily. The sequencing template was cDNA reverse transcribed from extracted RNA. Sequenced by immunoSEQ multiplex PCR; TCRdb stores in-frame clones only, minus some. Here the sample spans approximately 200,000 clones, 45% to 75% being singletons. The sample consisted of CD4+ T cells sorted from blood, taken at week 4, from a patient treated with tofacitinib. These receptors came from a human donor with alopecia areata.

This rearrangement joins TRBV4-1 to TRBJ1-5; TRBD1 matches 9 bases. Germline V gene sequence: CDR1 MGHRA, CDR2 YSYEKL. J lost 7 bases, V lost 4 bases, and 8 bases had no gene match. The CDR3 spans 15 residues. CDR3 coding DNA: TGCGCCAGCAGCCCCCTCGGGACAGGGAAACAGCCCCAGCATTTT. Protein: CASSPLGTGKQPQHF.

There are a few counts of this clone. This sequence joins TRBV7-2 and TRBJ1-2, with TRBD1 identical over 7 bases. Per germline, CDR1 SGHTA and CDR2 FQGNSA. V trimming: 1 base; J trimming: 5 bases; junction bases outside the gene matches: 7. The CDR3 runs 15 residues. This CDR3 is CASSLGPQGGYGYTF. CDR3 DNA: TGTGCCAGCAGCTTAGGGCCCCAGGGGGGTTATGGCTACACCTTC.

The V gene is TRBV2, the J gene TRBJ2-6, with 7 nucleotides matching TRBD1. The germline gives CDR1 SNHLY, CDR2 FYNNEI. The CDR3 is made up of 15 amino acids. Trimming took 7 bases from V and 4 from J; bases not matched to a gene: 7. The CDR3 DNA reads as TGTGCCAGCATTGCCGACAGGGCAGGGGCCAACGTCCTGACTTTC. Amino acid sequence: CASIADRAGANVLTF. Combining the CDR3 with reference TRBV2 and TRBJ2-6 gives the whole variable domain EPEVTQTPSHQVTQMGQEVILRCVPISNHLYFYWYRQILGQKVEFLVSFYNNEISEKSEIFDDQFSVERPDGSNFTLKIRSTKLEDSAMYFCASIADRAGANVLTFGAGSRLTVL.

This rearrangement joins TRBV29-1 to TRBJ2-3, with 11 bases aligning to TRBD2. From germline, CDR1 is SQVTM and CDR2 ANQGSEA. The ends lost 3 bases at V and 4 bases at J; junction bases unmatched: 9. CDR3 length: 16 amino acids. The CDR3, as DNA: TGCAGCGTTGACGGCGACCCTAGCGGGGGGCCAGATACGCAGTATTTT. Translating gives CSVDGDPSGGPDTQYF.

V usage is TRBV11-2 and J usage is TRBJ1-1, with D tentatively TRBD1 (5 bases). V was pared by 5 bases and J by 3 bases, with 10 bases between. The CDR3 consists of 13 residues. In germline, CDR1 is SGHAT, CDR2 FQNNGV. As DNA, the CDR3 is TGTGCCAGCAGCACACAGGAGGACACTGAAGCTTTCTTT. Protein product: CASSTQEDTEAFF.

V is TRBV7-2 and J is TRBJ2-3, with D unresolved. The ends were cut back, 5 bases at V and 6 bases at J, with 15 bases in the middle. This CDR3 contains 14 residues. Per germline, CDR1 SGHTA and CDR2 FQGNSA. The CDR3 sequence: CASSNGLGRDTQYF. CDR3 nucleotide sequence: TGTGCCAGCAGCAACGGTTTAGGTCGGGATACGCAGTATTTT.

The V gene is TRBV7-2, the J gene TRBJ2-7; TRBD2 agrees at 11 bases. J was trimmed by 2 bases and V by 5 bases; bases with no gene match: 5. In germline, CDR1 is SGHTA, CDR2 FQGNSA. The CDR3 contains 15 residues. CDR3: CASSRSGGGPYEQYF. CDR3 DNA sequence: TGTGCCAGCAGCCGTAGCGGGGGGGGACCCTACGAGCAGTACTTC.

J is TRBJ2-3 and V is TRBV5-1; 7 bases align to TRBD2. Germline V gene data show CDR1 as SGHRS and CDR2 as YFSETQ. This CDR3 is 16 amino acids long. With V trimmed by 4 bases and J by 3 bases, 11 bases remained unmatched. The CDR3 loop reads CASSAHSSGGTDTQYF. DNA of the CDR3: TGCGCCAGCAGCGCACACTCTTCCGGGGGGACAGATACGCAGTATTTT.

The chain carries TRBV30 and TRBJ1-5; 8 nucleotides line up with TRBD1. The CDR3 totals 13 residues. Germline V gene sequence: CDR1 GTSNPN, CDR2 SVGIG (reference sequence). V dropped 3 bases and J dropped 7; count of bases not matched to a gene: 5. CDR3 amino acids: CAWSSGGRQPQHF. The CDR3 nucleotides are TGTGCCTGGAGCTCAGGGGGCCGACAGCCCCAGCATTTT.

The rearrangement links TRBV30 to TRBJ1-1; D is ambiguous. From germline, CDR1 is GTSNPN and CDR2 SVGIG (reference sequence). This CDR3 comprises 15 residues. The V end was cut by 0 bases, the J end by 4 bases, with 15 bases between. In DNA form, the CDR3 reads TGTGCCTGGAGTGTCCCGGCGCCTGCGGTCACTGAAGCTTTCTTT. This encodes CAWSVPAPAVTEAFF.